These 14 T cell receptor beta chains were all obtained from the same sample, sequenced in a study of T cells after yellow fever vaccination. TCRdb fed the 5' RACE reads into MiXCR, producing one record per CDR3 protein. The sample gives under 700,000 distinct CDR3 sequences, about a sixth of which show up once; roughly a sixth is in the top ten. The source was PBMCs, collected about 5 days after the first yellow fever vaccination. Receptors were obtained from a man between 18 and 29 years old who received the YFV17D yellow fever vaccine.

This clonotype turned up a few times. The J gene is TRBJ1-2, the V gene TRBV19, with TRBD1 as a possible D gene (6 bases). Trimming cost V 7 bases and J 4 bases, with 19 bases left between them. The germline V gene encodes CDR1 LNHDA and CDR2 SQIVND (reference sequence). The CDR3 has 15 residues. The CDR3 loop is CASKTGHVRGYGYTF. In nucleotides, the CDR3 is TGTGCCAGTAAGACAGGCCATGTCAGGGGCTATGGCTACACCTTC. Using reference TRBV19 and TRBJ1-2 for the parts outside the CDR3, the full variable domain is DGGITQSPKYLFRKEGQNVTLSCEQNLNHDAMYWYRQDPGQGLRLIYYSQIVNDFQKGDIAEGYSVSREKKESFPLTVTSAQKNPTAFYLCASKTGHVRGYGYTFGSGTRLTVV.

The chain is built from TRBV7-9 and TRBJ1-6; D is unclear. The CDR3 loop spans 16 amino acids. The V and J ends lost 1 base and 3 bases respectively, with 10 bases between them. Germline CDR1 and CDR2: SEHNR and FQNEAQ (reference sequence). This CDR3 reads CASSLGVRSYNSPLHF. As DNA, the CDR3 is TGTGCCAGCAGCTTAGGGGTCCGCAGCTATAATTCACCCCTCCACTTT. The variable domain in full, completed from reference TRBV7-9 and TRBJ1-6, reads DTGVSQNPRHKITKRGQNVTFRCDPISEHNRLYWYRQTLGQGPEFLTYFQNEAQLEKSRLLSDRFSAERPKGSFSTLEIQRTEQGDSAMYLCASSLGVRSYNSPLHFGNGTRLTVT.

The table lists this clonotype with a few counts. This chain links TRBV27 with TRBJ1-1; no clear D. There are 14 residues in the CDR3. V lost 2 bases and J lost 3, with 10 bases in between. Germline V gives CDR1 MNHEY, CDR2 SMNVEV (reference sequence). The CDR3 protein is CASSLGPGYTEAFF. CDR3 in DNA: TGTGCCAGCAGTTTAGGTCCGGGGTACACTGAAGCTTTCTTT.

This chain joins TRBV6-2 or TRBV6-3 and TRBJ1-5, with no clear D. Germline assignment: CDR1 MNHEY and CDR2 SVGEGT. The CDR3 length is 15 residues. V lost 2 bases and J lost 7, with 15 bases in between. The CDR3: CASSYLTAVGQPQHF. CDR3 bases: TGTGCCAGCAGTTACCTCACAGCGGTGGGCCAGCCCCAGCATTTT.

This clonotype was seen at least ten times. V usage is TRBV4-2 and J usage is TRBJ2-3; 14 positions match TRBD2. The CDR3 spans 16 residues. The germline V gene encodes CDR1 LGHNA and CDR2 YNFKEQ. V lost 4 bases and J lost 4; bases outside the gene matches: 4. The DNA for the CDR3 is TGTGCCAGCAGCCCCGCGACTAGCGGGGGGGCAGATACGCAGTATTTT. Translating gives CASSPATSGGADTQYF.

The chain employs TRBV7-2 and TRBJ2-5; tentative D call: TRBD2 (5 bases). The CDR3 totals 12 residues. Germline CDR1 reads SGHTA; CDR2 reads FQGNSA. The V end lost 6 bases, the J end lost 8 bases, and 13 bases lay between the germline ends. The CDR3 region is CASSTYRDTQYF. The DNA of the CDR3 is TGTGCCAGCAGTACTTACCGGGATACCCAGTACTTC.

This rearrangement joins TRBV10-3 to TRBJ1-2, with 7 bases lining up with TRBD1. The CDR3 is 15 residues long. Trimming took 3 bases from V and 6 from J; bases not matched to a gene: 10. Per the germline V gene, CDR1 is ENHRY and CDR2 is SYGVKD. The DNA for the CDR3 is TGTGCCATCAGTGAACACCGACAGGGTGATCATGGCTACACCTTC. Its translation: CAISEHRQGDHGYTF.

This clonotype is a singleton in its sample. This chain connects TRBV7-2 to TRBJ1-3; a possible D gene is TRBD1 (6 bases). The germline gives CDR1 SGHTA, CDR2 FQGNSA. Trimming took 0 bases from V and 7 from J, leaving 10 bases between them. The length of the CDR3 is 14 residues. CDR3 nucleotide sequence: TGTGCCAGCAGCTTAGCGGACAGTAGGAACACCATATATTTT. This gives the protein CASSLADSRNTIYF. Together with reference TRBV7-2 and TRBJ1-3, the CDR3 gives the full variable domain: GAGVSQSPSNKVTEKGKDVELRCDPISGHTALYWYRQSLGQGLEFLIYFQGNSAPDKSGLPSDRFSAERTGGSVSTLTIQRTQQEDSAVYLCASSLADSRNTIYFGEGSWLTVV.

This clonotype was seen a handful of times. This chain links TRBV7-9 with TRBJ2-2, with D maybe TRBD1 (6 bases). The CDR3 length is 14 residues. Germline CDR1 SEHNR, CDR2 FQNEAQ (reference sequence). Between the trimmed V and J ends, which lost 7 bases and 0 bases, there was a span of 9 bases. The CDR3 is CASMGTTNTGELFF. The DNA of the CDR3 is TGTGCCAGCATGGGGACAACGAACACCGGGGAGCTGTTTTTT.

The rearrangement links TRBV28 to TRBJ2-7; 12 bases are shared with TRBD1. Trimming removed 5 bases from V and 2 bases from J; junction bases left unmatched: 10. The CDR3 contains 17 residues. The germline CDR1 and CDR2 sequences are MDHEN and SYDVKM. This CDR3 is CASSLPRDRGRAYEQYV. The CDR3 region has the DNA TGTGCCAGCAGTCTTCCCCGGGACAGGGGGCGCGCCTACGAGCAGTACGTC.

DNA of the CDR3: TGTGCCAGCAGCTTCCGGGACAGCTCCTACGAGCAGTACTTC. Protein: CASSFRDSSYEQYF. V and J are TRBV7-2 and TRBJ2-7; 7 nucleotides agree with TRBD1. The CDR3 is 14 amino acids. Germline trimming cut 3 bases from V and 0 bases from J; bases unmatched to any gene: 2. Germline CDR1 reads SGHTA; CDR2 reads FQGNSA.

Only a few counts were recorded for this clonotype. CDR3 sequence reads: CAIKSAGIMDYYNEQFF. The CDR3 DNA reads as TGTGCCATCAAGAGCGCAGGCATTATGGATTATTACAATGAGCAGTTCTTC. The chain has TRBV10-3 and TRBJ2-1; D not resolved. This CDR3 is built from 17 residues. Germline V gene lookup returns CDR1 ENHRY and CDR2 SYGVKD. With 7 bases removed from V and 4 bases from J, the gap between germline ends came to 23 bases.

This clonotype showed up just a few times. The chain links TRBV6-4 to TRBJ2-3; 7 nucleotides align to TRBD1. This CDR3 region has 15 residues. Germline CDR1 is MRHNA and CDR2 is SNTAGT. J was trimmed by 2 bases and V by 3 bases; bases with no gene match: 5. CDR3 in amino acids: CASSDGEGATDTQYF. CDR3 in DNA: TGTGCCAGCAGTGATGGAGAGGGGGCCACAGATACGCAGTATTTT.

The chain couples TRBV7-6 to TRBJ2-1; 7 positions match TRBD1. Looked up from germline, CDR1 is SGHVS and CDR2 is FNYEAQ. CDR3 size: 14 residues. V was clipped by 5 bases and J by 5 bases; unmatched bases: 6. The CDR3 sequence is CASSPTGLHNEQFF. CDR3 sequence (DNA): TGTGCCAGCAGCCCGACAGGGTTGCACAATGAGCAGTTCTTC.